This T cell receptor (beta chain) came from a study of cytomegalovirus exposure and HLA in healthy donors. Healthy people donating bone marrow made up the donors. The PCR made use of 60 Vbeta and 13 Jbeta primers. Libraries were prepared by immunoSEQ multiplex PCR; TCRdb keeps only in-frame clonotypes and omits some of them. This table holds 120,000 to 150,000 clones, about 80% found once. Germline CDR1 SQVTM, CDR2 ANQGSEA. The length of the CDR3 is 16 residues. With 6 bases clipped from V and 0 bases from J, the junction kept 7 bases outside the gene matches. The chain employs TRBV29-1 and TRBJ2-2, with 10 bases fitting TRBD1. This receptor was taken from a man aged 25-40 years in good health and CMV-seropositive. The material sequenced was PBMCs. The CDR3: CSVGRTGGTNTGELFF. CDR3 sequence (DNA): TGCAGCGTGGGAAGGACAGGGGGAACGAACACCGGGGAGCTGTTTTTT.